This is a list of T cell receptor beta chains from one sample in a study of blood T cell repertoires in COVID-19. The method was immunoSEQ multiplex PCR; TCRdb's version includes in-frame clones alone and lacks a portion of them. The sample includes 300,000 to 350,000 clones, around nine tenths of them seen just once. The sequencing sample was made of peripheral blood. These receptor sequences come from a woman aged 18-30 years who had recovered from COVID-19. Each CDR3 is given with its conserved first and last residue. Each record gives: V gene, clone size, J gene, D gene, CDR3 DNA, CDR3 protein. The D gene is left open where the match is weak. Where a row states a size, it is once, few, many or the class of an expanded clone; other rows omit it.

v_gene: TRBV2
abundance: once
j_gene: TRBJ1-5
d_gene: TRBD1
CDR3nt: TGTGCCAGCCTCCGAGACAGGGCTGATAGCAATCAGCCCCAGCATTTT
CDR3aa: CASLRDRADSNQPQHF

v_gene: TRBV28
abundance: NA
j_gene: TRBJ1-5
d_gene: TRBD1
CDR3nt: TGTGCCAGCAGTCCGCCAGGGGGCGCGGTTCAGCCCCAGCATTTT
CDR3aa: CASSPPGGAVQPQHF

v_gene: TRBV27
abundance: NA
j_gene: TRBJ2-1
d_gene: TRBD2
CDR3nt: TGTGCCAGCAGTTTGGTAGCGGGAGAGGGAAACAATGAGCAGTTCTTC
CDR3aa: CASSLVAGEGNNEQFF

v_gene: TRBV6-5
abundance: NA
j_gene: TRBJ1-2
d_gene: NA
CDR3nt: TGTGCCAGCAGACCAGGACAGAACTATGGCTACACCTTC
CDR3aa: CASRPGQNYGYTF

v_gene: TRBV30
abundance: NA
j_gene: TRBJ1-5
d_gene: TRBD1
CDR3nt: TGTGCCTGTGACAGGGCGAATCAGCCCCAGCATTTT
CDR3aa: CACDRANQPQHF

v_gene: TRBV24-1
abundance: NA
j_gene: TRBJ2-1
d_gene: TRBD2
CDR3nt: TGTGCCACCAGTGGGACTAGCGGGAGGGCCCAGTCTTACAATGAGCAGTTCTTC
CDR3aa: CATSGTSGRAQSYNEQFF

v_gene: TRBV19
abundance: NA
j_gene: TRBJ2-1
d_gene: NA
CDR3nt: TGTGCCAGTAGTGCCCGACTAGGCGGCGAGCAGTTCTTC
CDR3aa: CASSARLGGEQFF

v_gene: TRBV28
abundance: NA
j_gene: TRBJ2-1
d_gene: TRBD2
CDR3nt: TGTGCCAGCAGTTTCCCGCCAACTAGCGGGAGATCCTACAATGAGCAGTTCTTC
CDR3aa: CASSFPPTSGRSYNEQFF

v_gene: TRBV2
abundance: once
j_gene: TRBJ1-6
d_gene: NA
CDR3nt: TGTGCCAGCAGCCCTGATAATTCACCCCTCCACTTT
CDR3aa: CASSPDNSPLHF

v_gene: TRBV5-1
abundance: NA
j_gene: TRBJ1-2
d_gene: NA
CDR3nt: TGCGCCAGCAGCTTGGAGCCGGGTATAAACTATGGCTACACCTTC
CDR3aa: CASSLEPGINYGYTF

v_gene: TRBV7-9
abundance: NA
j_gene: TRBJ2-3
d_gene: TRBD2
CDR3nt: TGTGCCAGCAGCTTGGCTCTGAGTCTAGCGGGCCCAGATACGCAGTATTTT
CDR3aa: CASSLALSLAGPDTQYF

v_gene: TRBV19
abundance: NA
j_gene: TRBJ2-3
d_gene: TRBD2
CDR3nt: TGTGCCAGTAGTATCAGACTAGCGGGAGGTATAGATACGCAGTATTTT
CDR3aa: CASSIRLAGGIDTQYF

v_gene: TRBV4-1
abundance: NA
j_gene: TRBJ2-1
d_gene: NA
CDR3nt: TGCGCCAGCAGCCAAGGGGCCGCTAGGGGGAACAGGCTCAATGAGCAGTTCTTC
CDR3aa: CASSQGAARGNRLNEQFF

v_gene: TRBV11-3
abundance: NA
j_gene: TRBJ1-2
d_gene: TRBD1
CDR3nt: TGTGCCAGCAGCTACCTCGGGGCCTTAACAGGGGTGGACTATGGCTACACCTTC
CDR3aa: CASSYLGALTGVDYGYTF

v_gene: TRBV7-9
abundance: NA
j_gene: TRBJ2-1
d_gene: TRBD2
CDR3nt: TGTGCCAGCAGCCGAACTAGCGGGAGTTTCGGGTTCGATGAGCAGTTCTTC
CDR3aa: CASSRTSGSFGFDEQFF

v_gene: TRBV19
abundance: NA
j_gene: TRBJ2-1
d_gene: NA
CDR3nt: TGTGCCAGTAGTATGCGGCCCCTCAGATACAATGAGCAGTTCTTC
CDR3aa: CASSMRPLRYNEQFF

v_gene: TRBV6-5
abundance: NA
j_gene: TRBJ1-6
d_gene: TRBD1
CDR3nt: TGTGCCAGCAGGAGGACAGGGGATTCACCCCTCCACTTT
CDR3aa: CASRRTGDSPLHF

v_gene: TRBV2
abundance: NA
j_gene: TRBJ1-3
d_gene: NA
CDR3nt: TGTGCCAGCAGTGAAGTCAGGGTCGGGGGAAACACCATATATTTT
CDR3aa: CASSEVRVGGNTIYF

v_gene: TRBV19
abundance: NA
j_gene: TRBJ2-2
d_gene: NA
CDR3nt: TGTGCCAGTAGTATCGCCCCGGGCACCGGGGAGCTGTTTTTT
CDR3aa: CASSIAPGTGELFF

v_gene: TRBV19
abundance: NA
j_gene: TRBJ2-4
d_gene: TRBD2
CDR3nt: TGTGCCAGTAGCCTAGCGGGAGGTAGGGGCAAAAACATTCAGTACTTC
CDR3aa: CASSLAGGRGKNIQYF

v_gene: TRBV30
abundance: NA
j_gene: TRBJ1-2
d_gene: TRBD1
CDR3nt: TGTGCCTGGAGTGTACAAAGGGACAGGGGTTATGGCTACACCTTC
CDR3aa: CAWSVQRDRGYGYTF

v_gene: TRBV24-1
abundance: NA
j_gene: TRBJ2-1
d_gene: TRBD1
CDR3nt: TGTGCCACCAGAAGAACAGGGGCCTTAGAGCAGTTCTTC
CDR3aa: CATRRTGALEQFF

v_gene: TRBV24-1
abundance: NA
j_gene: TRBJ2-5
d_gene: TRBD1
CDR3nt: TGTGCCACCCCGGCCTTAGACAGGGGGCTTTCTCCGGGAGGTTGCGCAGAGACCCAGTACTTC
CDR3aa: CATPALDRGLSPGGCAETQYF

v_gene: TRBV20-1
abundance: NA
j_gene: TRBJ2-3
d_gene: TRBD1
CDR3nt: TGCAGTGCTAGTTGGCAGGGGGCAACAGATACGCAGTATTTT
CDR3aa: CSASWQGATDTQYF

v_gene: TRBV7-6
abundance: NA
j_gene: TRBJ2-3
d_gene: NA
CDR3nt: TGTGCCAGCAGTTCCCACGATAGACAGACTAGCACAGATACGCAGTATTTT
CDR3aa: CASSSHDRQTSTDTQYF

v_gene: TRBV6-5
abundance: NA
j_gene: TRBJ1-4
d_gene: NA
CDR3nt: TGTGCCAGCAGTTCCGGTAGGAGGGCGAACGAAAAACTGTTTTTT
CDR3aa: CASSSGRRANEKLFF

v_gene: TRBV19
abundance: NA
j_gene: TRBJ1-1
d_gene: TRBD1
CDR3nt: TGTGCCAGTACCGGGGATTGGACAGGCTCACTTAAGGACACTGAAGCTTTCTTT
CDR3aa: CASTGDWTGSLKDTEAFF

v_gene: TRBV24-1
abundance: NA
j_gene: TRBJ1-5
d_gene: NA
CDR3nt: TGTGCCACCAGTGATGTAGGGGGACGCAATCAGCCCCAGCATTTT
CDR3aa: CATSDVGGRNQPQHF

v_gene: TRBV6-5
abundance: NA
j_gene: TRBJ2-1
d_gene: NA
CDR3nt: TGTGCCAGCAGTTACTCGTACGCTAGTACCTACAATGAGCAGTTCTTC
CDR3aa: CASSYSYASTYNEQFF

v_gene: TRBV23-1
abundance: NA
j_gene: TRBJ2-1
d_gene: NA
CDR3nt: TGCGCCAGCAGTCAATCCTTAGAGGGTATGGGTGAGCAGTTCTTC
CDR3aa: CASSQSLEGMGEQFF

v_gene: TRBV7-7
abundance: once
j_gene: TRBJ2-5
d_gene: TRBD2
CDR3nt: TGTGCCAGCAGCCCCGGCGGGGGGGAGACCCAGTACTTC
CDR3aa: CASSPGGGETQYF

v_gene: TRBV14
abundance: NA
j_gene: TRBJ2-5
d_gene: NA
CDR3nt: TGTGCCAGCAGCCAAGAGGCGACGGGAGTGGGAGAGACCCAGTACTTC
CDR3aa: CASSQEATGVGETQYF

v_gene: TRBV5-1
abundance: NA
j_gene: TRBJ2-1
d_gene: NA
CDR3nt: TGCGCCAGCAGCTTGGTTCCGGGAGAGTTGGATGAGCAGTTCTTC
CDR3aa: CASSLVPGELDEQFF

v_gene: TRBV7-2
abundance: NA
j_gene: TRBJ2-1
d_gene: TRBD2
CDR3nt: TGTGCCAGCAGCCAAGAAAACGGACTAGCCCTTTACAATGAGCAGTTCTTC
CDR3aa: CASSQENGLALYNEQFF

v_gene: TRBV19
abundance: NA
j_gene: TRBJ2-4
d_gene: NA
CDR3nt: TGTGCCAGTAGCCACAACACGTTGGCCAAAAACATTCAGTACTTC
CDR3aa: CASSHNTLAKNIQYF

v_gene: TRBV5-5
abundance: NA
j_gene: TRBJ2-4
d_gene: NA
CDR3nt: TGTGCCAGCAGCCTCAGGGTGTTGAACATTCAGTACTTC
CDR3aa: CASSLRVLNIQYF

v_gene: TRBV7-2
abundance: NA
j_gene: TRBJ2-1
d_gene: TRBD1
CDR3nt: TGTGCCAGCAGCTCAACACAGGGGTCCATCTACAATGAGCAGTTCTTC
CDR3aa: CASSSTQGSIYNEQFF

v_gene: TRBV19
abundance: once
j_gene: TRBJ1-5
d_gene: NA
CDR3nt: TGTGCCTGCCGCGGCCGGCACAATCAGCCCCAGCATTTT
CDR3aa: CACRGRHNQPQHF

v_gene: TRBV5-6
abundance: few
j_gene: TRBJ1-2
d_gene: TRBD1
CDR3nt: TGTGCCAGCAGCCAGCCTGGGACAGGGTTCAACTATGGCTACACCTTC
CDR3aa: CASSQPGTGFNYGYTF

v_gene: TRBV19
abundance: NA
j_gene: TRBJ1-2
d_gene: TRBD1
CDR3nt: TGTGCCAGTAGGCGAGGACAGGGCTATGGCTACACCTTC
CDR3aa: CASRRGQGYGYTF

v_gene: TRBV4-1
abundance: once
j_gene: TRBJ1-5
d_gene: TRBD1
CDR3nt: TGCGCCAGCAGCCAAGGGGCGGGACAGGGTACTCAGCCCCAGCATTTT
CDR3aa: CASSQGAGQGTQPQHF

v_gene: TRBV30
abundance: NA
j_gene: TRBJ2-3
d_gene: NA
CDR3nt: TGTGCCTGGGGTTCAGGGGGGCTAGTCGCAGATACGCAGTATTTT
CDR3aa: CAWGSGGLVADTQYF

v_gene: TRBV30
abundance: NA
j_gene: TRBJ2-2
d_gene: TRBD2
CDR3nt: TGTGCCTGGGGACTGGGACTAGCGGCCACCGGGGAGCTGTTTTTT
CDR3aa: CAWGLGLAATGELFF

v_gene: TRBV7-9
abundance: NA
j_gene: TRBJ2-3
d_gene: NA
CDR3nt: TGTGCCAGCAGCTTCCCCGCGGGGAGCACAGATACGCAGTATTTT
CDR3aa: CASSFPAGSTDTQYF

v_gene: TRBV5-4
abundance: NA
j_gene: TRBJ2-5
d_gene: NA
CDR3nt: TGTGCCAGCAGCTTGGGACGCCAGGCCCAAGAGACCCAGTACTTC
CDR3aa: CASSLGRQAQETQYF

v_gene: TRBV5-1
abundance: NA
j_gene: TRBJ2-5
d_gene: TRBD2
CDR3nt: TGCGCCAGCAGCTTGGTGGCGGGAGGGCCTCAAGAGACCCAGTACTTC
CDR3aa: CASSLVAGGPQETQYF

v_gene: TRBV11-3
abundance: NA
j_gene: TRBJ2-3
d_gene: TRBD2
CDR3nt: TGTGCCAGCAGCTTAGACCATGGGCGGGAGGCAGATACGCAGTATTTT
CDR3aa: CASSLDHGREADTQYF

v_gene: TRBV7-2
abundance: NA
j_gene: TRBJ2-1
d_gene: TRBD2
CDR3nt: TGTGCCAGCAGCTTTCCGACAGACCGCGGGAGCGGGAAATATGAGCAGTTCTTC
CDR3aa: CASSFPTDRGSGKYEQFF

v_gene: TRBV19
abundance: NA
j_gene: TRBJ2-5
d_gene: NA
CDR3nt: TGTGCCAGTAGTCCGGGTTCCCAAGAGACCCAGTACTTC
CDR3aa: CASSPGSQETQYF

v_gene: TRBV3-1/TRBV3-2
abundance: NA
j_gene: TRBJ1-1
d_gene: TRBD1
CDR3nt: TGTGCCAGCAGCCTCTTTTTGGGACAGGGCGAAGCTTTCTTT
CDR3aa: CASSLFLGQGEAFF

v_gene: TRBV3-1/TRBV3-2
abundance: NA
j_gene: TRBJ2-2
d_gene: NA
CDR3nt: TGTGCCAGCAGCCTCCAGCGGGCCTTAACCGGGGAGCTGTTTTTT
CDR3aa: CASSLQRALTGELFF

v_gene: TRBV7-2
abundance: NA
j_gene: TRBJ1-4
d_gene: TRBD1
CDR3nt: TGTGCCAGCAGCTTAGGGTCCAGGGGGAGTGAAAAACTGTTTTTT
CDR3aa: CASSLGSRGSEKLFF

v_gene: TRBV12-3/TRBV12-4
abundance: NA
j_gene: TRBJ2-3
d_gene: NA
CDR3nt: TGTGCCAGCAGTAACGGGGAGGCAGATACGCAGTATTTT
CDR3aa: CASSNGEADTQYF

v_gene: TRBV18
abundance: NA
j_gene: TRBJ2-1
d_gene: TRBD1
CDR3nt: TGTGCCAGCTCACCACCCGGGACAGGGGGCGGGAATGAGCAGTTCTTC
CDR3aa: CASSPPGTGGGNEQFF

v_gene: TRBV11-3
abundance: NA
j_gene: TRBJ2-2
d_gene: TRBD2
CDR3nt: TGTGCCAGCAGCCCATCCGGGACTAGCACCGGGGAGCTGTTTTTT
CDR3aa: CASSPSGTSTGELFF

v_gene: TRBV7-9
abundance: once
j_gene: TRBJ2-2
d_gene: NA
CDR3nt: TGTGCCAGCAGCTTCATGGCGGGATGGGCCGGGGAGCTGTTTTTT
CDR3aa: CASSFMAGWAGELFF

v_gene: TRBV24-1
abundance: NA
j_gene: TRBJ2-3
d_gene: TRBD2
CDR3nt: TGTGCCACCAGGACTAGCGGGAGAGGGGATACGCAGTATTTT
CDR3aa: CATRTSGRGDTQYF

v_gene: TRBV11-2
abundance: NA
j_gene: TRBJ1-4
d_gene: NA
CDR3nt: TGTGCCAGCAGCTTATCGGCAGGGACTAATGAAAAACTGTTTTTT
CDR3aa: CASSLSAGTNEKLFF

v_gene: TRBV9
abundance: NA
j_gene: TRBJ1-2
d_gene: NA
CDR3nt: TGTGCCAGCAGCGTGGGACGGTGGGGGGGTAACTATGGCTACACCTTC
CDR3aa: CASSVGRWGGNYGYTF